A single sample gave rise to the 14 T cell receptor beta chains below, sequenced in a study of shared clonotypes between healthy human individuals. Profiling relied on immunoSEQ multiplex PCR, and the TCRdb table lists in-frame clones only, not all of them. Among some 1,100,000 clones listed, 75% to 85% were seen once. The sequenced sample consisted of memory CD4+ T cells from PBMCs. Subset here: CD45RA-negative fraction. These receptors were taken from a man in his late teens or twenties in good health. Some clones in this sample may be carry-over from other donors' samples.

V gene TRBV19 combines with J gene TRBJ2-7, with D perhaps matching TRBD1 (5 bases). V shed 0 bases and J shed 0 bases, with 9 bases lying between them. CDR1 is LNHDA, CDR2 SQIVND, per germline (reference sequence). The CDR3 totals 15 residues. The CDR3 sequence is CASSIDAQGSYEQYF. CDR3 nucleotides: TGTGCCAGTAGTATAGATGCCCAGGGCTCCTACGAGCAGTACTTC.

This chain connects TRBV10-3 to TRBJ2-1; 10 nucleotides agree with TRBD2. There are 15 residues in the CDR3. Germline values: CDR1 ENHRY, CDR2 SYGVKD. With V trimmed by 4 bases and J by 8 bases, 8 bases remained unmatched. CDR3 nucleotide sequence: TGTGCCATCAGTGGCGCTAGCGGGAGCGTCGATGAGCAGTTCTTC. Protein sequence: CAISGASGSVDEQFF.

This chain connects TRBV11-2 to TRBJ1-4; tentative D call: TRBD1 (6 bases). Trimming took 7 bases from V and 7 from J, leaving 16 bases between them. The CDR3 spans 14 residues. Germline V gene lookup returns CDR1 SGHAT and CDR2 FQNNGV. Here the CDR3 reads CASNRPGAGEKLFF. In DNA form, the CDR3 reads TGTGCCAGCAACAGGCCGGGGGCGGGTGAAAAACTGTTTTTT. The whole variable domain, filled in from reference TRBV11-2 and TRBJ1-4, reads EAGVAQSPRYKIIEKRQSVAFWCNPISGHATLYWYQQILGQGPKLLIQFQNNGVVDDSQLPKDRFSAERLKGVDSTLKIQPAKLEDSAVYLCASNRPGAGEKLFFGSGTQLSVL.

The chain is built from TRBV28 and TRBJ1-6, with no clear D. Deletions cut 3 bases from V and 6 bases from J, with 3 bases between. Germline-derived CDR1 and CDR2 are MDHEN and SYDVKM. The CDR3 contains 12 residues. The CDR3 sequence: CASSFLNSPLHF. CDR3 DNA sequence: TGTGCCAGCAGTTTCCTTAATTCACCCCTCCACTTT.

The chain recombines TRBV7-9 with TRBJ2-1; a weak D match, TRBD2 (6 bases). The V end lost 5 bases, the J end lost 0 bases, and 14 bases lay between the germline ends. Germline V gene sequence: CDR1 SEHNR, CDR2 FQNEAQ (reference sequence). This CDR3 is 16 amino acids long. Written as DNA, the CDR3 is TGTGCCAGCAGCCAACTAGCCTCGAGCTCCTACAATGAGCAGTTCTTC. It specifies CASSQLASSSYNEQFF.

This clone has just one count. The chain combines TRBV11-1 with TRBJ2-5, with D possibly TRBD1 on 6 matching bases. Germline V gives CDR1 SGHAT, CDR2 FQDESV (reference sequence). The CDR3 extends over 16 amino acids. Trimming removed 6 bases from V and 4 bases from J, with 21 bases in between. CDR3 in DNA: TGTGCCAGCAGTCATCCGGGACATCGGGGATCAGAGACCCAGTACTTC. It translates to CASSHPGHRGSETQYF.

The chain employs TRBV9 and TRBJ2-7; weak D call: TRBD1 (6 bases). Between the trimmed V and J ends, which lost 8 bases and 3 bases, there was a span of 18 bases. Germline CDR1 and CDR2: SGDLS and YYNGEE. The CDR3 is 14 residues long. DNA of the CDR3: TGTGCCAGTTCGGTGGGGGCTCCAGGCTACGAGCAGTACTTC. Translated, it gives CASSVGAPGYEQYF. Full variable domain (rest looked up from reference TRBV9 and TRBJ2-7): DSGVTQTPKHLITATGQRVTLRCSPRSGDLSVYWYQQSLDQGLQFLIQYYNGEERAKGNILERFSAQQFPDLHSELNLSSLELGDSALYFCASSVGAPGYEQYFGPGTRLTVT.

This clone came up a few times. V is TRBV10-2 and J is TRBJ1-1, with D uncertain. Germline V gene sequence: CDR1 WSHSY, CDR2 SAAADI. The CDR3 length is 12 residues. Between the trimmed V and J ends, which lost 4 bases and 1 base, there was a span of 4 bases. The CDR3 protein is CASSAANTEAFF. The CDR3 coding sequence is TGCGCCAGCAGTGCAGCGAACACTGAAGCTTTCTTT.

Points on this clone: Other DNA sequences in the sample encode the same CDR3. The rearrangement joins TRBV11-2 to TRBJ1-1; D gene ambiguous. CDR1 is SGHAT and CDR2 is FQNNGV in the germline V gene. Trimming took off 3 bases at V and 1 base at J, with 6 bases between the two ends. This CDR3 region has 13 residues. The CDR3 loop reads CASSFGGNTEAFF. CDR3 in DNA: TGTGCCAGCAGCTTCGGAGGGAACACTGAAGCTTTCTTT.

On this clone itself: A junction boundary mismatches the germline segment, possibly from a read error. This rearrangement joins TRBV6-5 to TRBJ2-5; TRBD1 aligns across 8 bases. Per germline, CDR1 MNHEY and CDR2 SVGAGI. This CDR3 is built from 14 residues. Here the CDR3 DNA reads TGTGCCAGCATCGTAGGACAGGGACAAGGGACCCAGTACTTC. The encoded protein is CASIVGQGQGTQYF.

The CDR3 protein is CASSHQTPGTGVTEAFF. DNA for the CDR3: TGTGCCAGCAGCCACCAAACCCCCGGGACAGGGGTTACTGAAGCTTTCTTT. This chain uses TRBV21-1 with TRBJ1-1; the D call TRBD1 from the table was never checked on the DNA. TRBV21-1 is deemed a pseudogene. CDR3 length equals 17 residues.

With respect to this clone: The junction shows a germline mismatch at one end, possibly a read error. The chain carries TRBV28 and TRBJ2-5; D is ambiguous. CDR3 size: 13 residues. The germline V gene encodes CDR1 MDHEN and CDR2 SYDVKM. The CDR3 DNA is TGTGCCAGCAGTTTAATAAAAAGTTTTGCATGGAACTTC. This translates into CASSLIKSFAWNF. The full variable domain, completed using reference TRBV28 and TRBJ2-5, is DVKVTQSSRYLVKRTGEKVFLECVQDMDHENMFWYRQDPGLGLRLIYFSYDVKMKEKGDIPEGYSVSREKKERFSLILESASTNQTSMYLCASSLIKSFAWNFGPGTRLLVL.

The chain has TRBV6-4 and TRBJ2-3; TRBD1 matches 8 bases. The V segment lost 4 bases and the J segment 4 bases; nucleotides outside the gene matches: 7. Germline V gives CDR1 MRHNA, CDR2 SNTAGT. The CDR3 length is 15 residues. CDR3 amino acids: CASSARGRLSDTQYF. The CDR3 DNA sequence: TGTGCCAGCAGTGCCAGGGGGCGACTGTCAGATACGCAGTATTTT.

This chain links TRBV28 with TRBJ2-6, with D perhaps being TRBD1 or TRBD2 (5 bases each). V was clipped by 4 bases and J by 0 bases, with 10 bases between them. Germline assignment: CDR1 MDHEN and CDR2 SYDVKM. This CDR3 is 16 amino acids long. CDR3 loop: CASSYFGGSGANVLTF. In DNA, the CDR3 is TGTGCCAGCAGTTATTTTGGGGGCTCTGGGGCCAACGTCCTGACTTTC.